Following are 7 T cell receptor beta chains from one sample sequenced in a study of OX40 agonist ivuxolimab in advanced cancers. Libraries were prepared by immunoSEQ multiplex PCR; TCRdb keeps only in-frame clonotypes and omits some of them. The table records 90,000 or so clones, roughly 89% of them present only once. The sample in question was CD4+ or CD8+ T cells sorted from blood, obtained in a trial of the OX40 agonist ivuxolimab. The receptors originated from an adult with an advanced solid tumor such as melanoma, head and neck, liver or kidney cancer.

The chain is built from TRBV19 and TRBJ2-1; tentative D call: TRBD2 (6 bases). CDR3 length: 14 residues. Trimming cost V 7 bases and J 0 bases, with 10 bases left between them. From germline, CDR1 is LNHDA and CDR2 SQIVND (reference sequence). CDR3 sequence: CASKAGSSYNEQFF. DNA of the CDR3: TGTGCCAGTAAGGCGGGGAGCTCCTACAATGAGCAGTTCTTC.

This chain connects TRBV28 to TRBJ2-1; 7 positions agree with TRBD2. J was trimmed by 7 bases and V by 2 bases; bases with no gene match: 11. The germline V gene encodes CDR1 MDHEN and CDR2 SYDVKM. CDR3 size: 16 residues. CDR3 residues: CASSLAGEGRRNEQFF. The CDR3 DNA sequence: TGTGCCAGCAGTTTAGCCGGGGAGGGGAGACGGAATGAGCAGTTCTTC.

This clone was recorded once. The CDR3 loop reads CASSLMTSTEAFF. In DNA, the CDR3 is TGCGCCAGCAGCTTGATGACGAGCACTGAAGCTTTCTTT. The chain uses TRBV5-1 and TRBJ1-1; D is unresolved. This CDR3 region has 13 residues. CDR1 is SGHRS and CDR2 is YFSETQ in the germline V gene. V was pared by 1 base and J by 4 bases, with 8 bases between.

The chain is built from TRBV7-9 and TRBJ1-6; the match to TRBD1 covers 8 bases. V dropped 4 bases and J dropped 9; count of bases not matched to a gene: 8. The CDR3 is 15 amino acids. The germline CDR1 and CDR2 sequences are SEHNR and FQNEAQ (reference sequence). The CDR3 sequence is CASSYARDRGSPLHF. The DNA of the CDR3 is TGTGCCAGCAGCTACGCGAGAGACAGGGGTTCACCCCTCCACTTT.

This clone was seen once. The chain carries TRBV15 and TRBJ2-3; no reliable D call. V was shortened by 5 bases and J by 0 bases, with 24 bases between the two germline ends. CDR3 size: 19 residues. Germline CDR1 and CDR2: LNHNV and YYDKDF (reference sequence). For the CDR3, the DNA is TGTGCCACCAGCCCTAACCCACCCCTGGCGGAAACTAGCACAGATACGCAGTATTTT. Translated, it gives CATSPNPPLAETSTDTQYF.

The rearrangement uses TRBV28 and TRBJ1-3; D is perhaps TRBD1 (6 bases). The germline V and J ends were trimmed by 3 bases and 1 base, with 7 bases remaining between them. The CDR3 extends over 14 amino acids. CDR1 and CDR2 (germline): MDHEN, SYDVKM. CDR3: CASSFGTSGNTIYF. In DNA, the CDR3 is TGTGCCAGCAGTTTCGGGACATCTGGAAACACCATATATTTT.

CDR3 in amino acids: CASRGTGGLNTEAFF. The CDR3 region has the DNA TGTGCCAGCAGGGGGACAGGGGGCTTGAACACTGAAGCTTTCTTT. The chain recombines TRBV2 with TRBJ1-1; the match to TRBD1 covers 12 bases. CDR3 length: 15 residues. The J segment lost 0 bases and the V segment lost 6 bases, leaving 2 bases of the junction unmatched. Germline V gene sequence: CDR1 SNHLY, CDR2 FYNNEI.